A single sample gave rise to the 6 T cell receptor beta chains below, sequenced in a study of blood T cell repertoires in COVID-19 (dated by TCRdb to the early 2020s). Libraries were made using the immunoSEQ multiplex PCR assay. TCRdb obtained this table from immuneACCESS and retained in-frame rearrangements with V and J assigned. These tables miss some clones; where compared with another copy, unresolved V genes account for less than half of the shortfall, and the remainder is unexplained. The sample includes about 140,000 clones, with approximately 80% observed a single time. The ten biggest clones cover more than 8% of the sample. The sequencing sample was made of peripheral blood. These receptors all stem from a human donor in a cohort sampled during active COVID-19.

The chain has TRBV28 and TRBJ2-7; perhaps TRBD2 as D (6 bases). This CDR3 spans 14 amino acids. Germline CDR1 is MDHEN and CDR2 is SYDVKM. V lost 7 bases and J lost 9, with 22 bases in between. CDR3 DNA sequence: TGTGCCAGCAACCGGAGGGTTGCTGGGTCACGGCAGTACTTC. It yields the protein CASNRRVAGSRQYF.

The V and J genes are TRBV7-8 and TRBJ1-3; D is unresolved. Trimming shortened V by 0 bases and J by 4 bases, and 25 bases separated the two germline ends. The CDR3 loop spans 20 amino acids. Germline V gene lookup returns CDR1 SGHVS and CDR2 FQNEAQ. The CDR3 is CASSLASGVGRALIGNTIYF. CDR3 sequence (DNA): TGTGCCAGCAGCTTAGCCAGTGGGGTCGGGAGGGCGCTAATCGGAAACACCATATATTTT.

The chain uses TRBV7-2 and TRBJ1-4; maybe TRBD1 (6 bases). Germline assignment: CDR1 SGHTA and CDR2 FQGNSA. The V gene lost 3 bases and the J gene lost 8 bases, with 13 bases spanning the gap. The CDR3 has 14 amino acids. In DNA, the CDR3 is TGTGCCAGCAGCTTGGGGGGGGCCGGGGAAAAACTGTTTTTT. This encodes CASSLGGAGEKLFF.

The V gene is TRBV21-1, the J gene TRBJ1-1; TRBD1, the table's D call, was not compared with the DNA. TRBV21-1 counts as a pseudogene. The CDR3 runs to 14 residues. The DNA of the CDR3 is TGTGCCAGCAGCAAAGGACAGAAGAACACTGAAGCTTTCTTT. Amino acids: CASSKGQKNTEAFF.

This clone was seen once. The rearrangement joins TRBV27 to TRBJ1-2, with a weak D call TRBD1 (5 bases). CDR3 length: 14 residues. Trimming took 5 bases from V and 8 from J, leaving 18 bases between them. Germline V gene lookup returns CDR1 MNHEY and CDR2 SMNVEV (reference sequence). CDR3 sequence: CASSPSQGLGGYTF. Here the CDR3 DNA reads TGTGCCAGCAGTCCCTCGCAGGGACTGGGAGGCTACACCTTC.

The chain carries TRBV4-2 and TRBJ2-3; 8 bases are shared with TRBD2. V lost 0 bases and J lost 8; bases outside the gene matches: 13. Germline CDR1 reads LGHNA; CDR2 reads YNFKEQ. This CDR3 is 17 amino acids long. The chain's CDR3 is CASSQDVGTSIPGTQYF. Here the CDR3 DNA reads TGTGCCAGCAGCCAAGATGTGGGGACTAGTATTCCTGGTACGCAGTATTTT.